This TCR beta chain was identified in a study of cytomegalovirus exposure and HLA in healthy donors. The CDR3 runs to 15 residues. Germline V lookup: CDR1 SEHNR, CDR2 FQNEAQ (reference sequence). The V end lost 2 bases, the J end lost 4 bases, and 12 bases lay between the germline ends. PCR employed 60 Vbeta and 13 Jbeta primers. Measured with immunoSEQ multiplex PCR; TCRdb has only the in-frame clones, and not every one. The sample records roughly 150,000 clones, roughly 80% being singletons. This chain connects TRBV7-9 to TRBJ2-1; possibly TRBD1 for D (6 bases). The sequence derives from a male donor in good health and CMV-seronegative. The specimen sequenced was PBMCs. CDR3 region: CASSLTGIGYNEQFF. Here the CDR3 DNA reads TGTGCCAGCAGCTTAACAGGGATAGGGTACAATGAGCAGTTCTTC.